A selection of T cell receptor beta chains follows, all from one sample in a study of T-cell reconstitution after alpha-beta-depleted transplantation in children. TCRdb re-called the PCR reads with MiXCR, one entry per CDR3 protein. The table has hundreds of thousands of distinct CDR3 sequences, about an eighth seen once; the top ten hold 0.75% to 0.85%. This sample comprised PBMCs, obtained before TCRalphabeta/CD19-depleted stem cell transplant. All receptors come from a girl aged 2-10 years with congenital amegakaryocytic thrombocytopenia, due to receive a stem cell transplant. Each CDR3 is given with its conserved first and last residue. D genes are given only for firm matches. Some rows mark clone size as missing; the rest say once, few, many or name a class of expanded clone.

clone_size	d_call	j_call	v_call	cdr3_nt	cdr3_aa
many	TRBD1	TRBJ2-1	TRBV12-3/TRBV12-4	TGTGCCAGCAGTTTCGGGACAGGGAAAAACAATGAGCAGTTCTTC	CASSFGTGKNNEQFF
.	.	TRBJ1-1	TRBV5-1	TGCGCCAGCAGCTTGCGCACAGGGCCTGAAGCTTTCTTT	CASSLRTGPEAFF
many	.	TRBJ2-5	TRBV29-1	TGCAGCGTTCGACCCCAAGAGACCCAGTACTTC	CSVRPQETQYF
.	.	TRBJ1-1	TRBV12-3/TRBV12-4	TGTGCCAGCACAAGTTCCCCCGGGGAAGCTCTCTTT	CASTSSPGEALF
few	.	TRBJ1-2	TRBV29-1	TGCAGCGTTGAAGAAGCGGGCAGAGGCTACACCTTC	CSVEEAGRGYTF
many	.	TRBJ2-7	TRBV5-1	TGCGCCAGCAGCTCCTCCCCAGACAGTTACGAGCAGTACTTC	CASSSSPDSYEQYF
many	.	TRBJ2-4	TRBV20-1	TGCAGTGCTAGAGATGTGAGCGGCTTAGCCAAAAACATTCAGTACTTC	CSARDVSGLAKNIQYF
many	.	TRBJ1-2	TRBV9	TGTGCCAGCAGCCCCTGGACAGCAGTAGGACCCCTTTATGGCTACACCTTC	CASSPWTAVGPLYGYTF
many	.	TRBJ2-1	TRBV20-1	TGCAGTGCTAGAGCTAGCTCTGGGGGCAATGAGCAGTTCTTC	CSARASSGGNEQFF
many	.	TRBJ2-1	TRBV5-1	TGCGCCAGCAGCAGGATAGAGGACAATGAGCAGTTCTTC	CASSRIEDNEQFF
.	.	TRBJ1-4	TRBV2	TGTGCCAGCTCCTCACGGGGGCCTGATGAAAAACTGTTTTTT	CASSSRGPDEKLFF
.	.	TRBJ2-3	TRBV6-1	TGTGCCAGCACGAGACGGGGGAGCGACGATACGCAGTATTTT	CASTRRGSDDTQYF
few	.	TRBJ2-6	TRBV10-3	TGTGCCATCAGTGAGTCGAGAGGGTCTGGGGCCAACGTCCTGACTTTC	CAISESRGSGANVLTF
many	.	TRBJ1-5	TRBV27	TGTGCCAGCAGTTCAAGTCGGCAGAGAAATCAGCCCCAGCATTTT	CASSSSRQRNQPQHF